This T cell receptor (beta chain) was found in a study of T cell clones after liver transplantation. In the study overall: Third-party-reactive TCRbeta sequences from pre-transplant mixed lymphocyte reactions served as antigen-independent comparators. Blood was drawn pre-transplant, before withdrawal, and after full or failed withdrawal.

V was pared by 5 bases and J by 4 bases, with 8 bases of the junction left unmatched. The V gene's germline CDR1 is SGHNT and CDR2 YYREEE (reference sequence). CDR3 length: 15 amino acids. Clones were read by immunoSEQ multiplex PCR, and TCRdb kept only the in-frame ones, dropping some. The sample yields some 120,000 clones, approximately 90% seen once. With regard to this clone: Its specificity is unknown.

General study findings and limits: Graft donor-reactive T cells possibly entered the graft instead of undergoing deletion.

The chain has TRBV5-4 and TRBJ2-5; 10 positions agree with TRBD2. The clonotype was recovered from a human patient who received a liver transplant. Some T cells may be the graft donor's. The sequencing here drew on CD4+ T cells from blood, taken 12 months after liver transplant. The CDR3 region has the DNA TGTGCCAGCAGTCCCGGGACTAGCGTTGGAGAGACCCAGTACTTC. Translating it yields CASSPGTSVGETQYF.